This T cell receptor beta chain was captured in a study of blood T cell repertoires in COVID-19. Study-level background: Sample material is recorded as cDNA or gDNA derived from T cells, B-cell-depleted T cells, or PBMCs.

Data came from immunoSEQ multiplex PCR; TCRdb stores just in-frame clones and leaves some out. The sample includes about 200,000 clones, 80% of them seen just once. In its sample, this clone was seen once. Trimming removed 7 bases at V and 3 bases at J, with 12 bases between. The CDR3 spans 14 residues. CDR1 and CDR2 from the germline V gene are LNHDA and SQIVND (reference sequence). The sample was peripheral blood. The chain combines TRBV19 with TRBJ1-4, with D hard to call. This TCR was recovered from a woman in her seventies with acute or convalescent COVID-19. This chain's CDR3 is CASTNEAANEKLFF. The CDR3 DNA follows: TGTGCCAGTACGAACGAGGCGGCTAATGAAAAACTGTTTTTT.